This is a list of T cell receptor beta chains from one sample in a study of cytomegalovirus exposure and HLA in healthy donors. Profiled with immunoSEQ multiplex PCR; TCRdb holds only in-frame clones, not every one. The table has about 170,000 clones, roughly 70% seen once. The sequenced sample consisted of PBMCs. The receptors come from a man aged 35 to 55 in good health and CMV-seropositive. CDR3s include the opening cysteine and the closing phenylalanine or tryptophan. D genes are given only for firm matches. Clone size is given for some rows only: seen once, a few or many times, or a class if the clone is expanded.

D gene | clone size | J gene | V gene | CDR3 protein | CDR3 DNA
- | - | TRBJ1-2 | TRBV9 | CASSVAPQSNYGYTF | TGTGCCAGCAGCGTAGCTCCCCAGTCTAACTATGGCTACACCTTC
- | - | TRBJ1-1 | TRBV19 | CASSMAPQGLGTEAFF | TGTGCCAGTAGTATGGCACCCCAGGGTCTAGGCACTGAAGCTTTCTTT
- | - | TRBJ1-1 | TRBV9 | CASSTTGTNTEAFF | TGTGCCAGCAGCACCACAGGGACGAACACTGAAGCTTTCTTT
- | - | TRBJ1-3 | TRBV18 | CASSPMGPGNTIYF | TGTGCCAGCTCACCGATGGGGCCTGGAAACACCATATATTTT
- | few | TRBJ1-1 | TRBV7-8 | CASSNPRRVAEAFF | TGTGCCAGCAGCAACCCCCGGCGGGTCGCTGAAGCTTTCTTT
TRBD1 | - | TRBJ2-1 | TRBV19 | CASSVAGTGSNEQFF | TGTGCCAGTAGTGTCGCCGGGACAGGTAGCAATGAGCAGTTCTTC
TRBD1 | - | TRBJ1-1 | TRBV7-2 | CASSLMGGQLNTEAFF | TGTGCCAGCAGCTTGATGGGGGGACAGCTGAACACTGAAGCTTTCTTT
- | - | TRBJ1-5 | TRBV7-2 | CASSLDWNQPQHF | TGTGCCAGCAGCTTAGACTGGAATCAGCCCCAGCATTTT
- | - | TRBJ1-2 | TRBV15 | CATSRAVGVRDTNYGYTF | TGTGCCACCAGCAGAGCGGTGGGTGTCAGGGATACTAACTATGGCTACACCTTC
- | - | TRBJ2-7 | TRBV4-1 | CASSHLTDTYEQYF | TGCGCCAGCAGCCACCTGACAGATACCTACGAGCAGTACTTC